The entry below describes one TCR beta chain. The antigen it binds to is not known. Qualities for individual bases were not recorded, and no much larger clone is one base off. The CDR3 covers 13 residues, taking in both the cysteine and the phenylalanine. Solely the CDR3 DNA is kept, with 39 bases framed from the first base. Based on the germline V gene, the CDR1 and CDR2 sequences are SNHLY and FYNNEI. Peripheral blood CD8+ and CD4+ T cells from healthy donors, Susac syndrome patients and multiple sclerosis patients were profiled by high-throughput TCR beta sequencing. The Susac syndrome patients fulfilled recently defined diagnostic criteria for either definite or probable disease. Bulk CD8+ and CD4+ T cells were purified by magnetic negative isolation, whereas CD8+ TEMRA cells were enriched by FACS. Blood was collected in EDTA tubes and processed within 24 hours, with PBMCs isolated through density gradient centrifugation. PBMCs intended for TCR sequencing were cryopreserved in liquid nitrogen and were subsequently thawed in a 37 degrees C water bath. Purity of sorted or isolated CD4+, CD8+ and CD8+ TEMRA cells was at least 90%.

The data were obtained in a study of CD8 T cells in Susac syndrome (dated by TCRdb to between 2018 and 2020). Describing the broader study: Of the Susac syndrome patients who were sequenced, roughly 6 had clinically active disease and roughly 8 were in clinical remission. The clonality of the CD8+ T cell repertoire was compared across approximately 11 healthy donors, around 14 Susac syndrome patients and about 16 multiple sclerosis patients. Repertoire sequencing was used to test whether CD8+ T cell activation and differentiation in Susac syndrome was antigen driven. At blood withdrawal, Susac syndrome patients were either therapy-naive, taking corticosteroids (in some cases with IVIg as well), or taking IVIg alone. Broader findings and caveats from the paper: Roughly 15 and five Susac-specific public clones were found in the total CD8+ and CD8+ TEMRA repertoires, respectively. Clonal expansion was seen in Susac syndrome CD8+ repertoires, peaking in CD8+ TEMRA cells and being greater in clinically active patients than in remitting ones. The number of individuals in the TCR sequencing and HLA analysis was acknowledged as relatively small.

RNA was extracted using the RNeasy kit, and about 0.45 to 1 microgram was reverse transcribed with random hexamers. The immunoSEQ multiplex PCR assay, covering 54 Vbeta and 13 Jbeta segments, was used to amplify TCR beta CDR3 regions. PCR amplification bias was corrected using a synthetic template baseline for primer optimization and computational correction. The study's own analysis went as follows. Reads were annotated to V, D and J genes per IMGT and analyzed with immunoSEQ Analyzer, keeping only productive sequences. Clonality was computed as one minus Shannon entropy normalized by log2 of the number of productive unique sequences. For each patient and control, public and private clones were evaluated within the 100 most prevalent clones. Clones were defined as Susac-specific when absent from the healthy and MS cohorts, from approximately 970 published viral clones and from other ImmuneACCESS disease sequences. TCRdb passed the public sequencing reads through fastp at Q25 and MiXCR, retaining productive beta sequences. CDR3 protein sequences are deduplicated, and each keeps its most common genes and DNA. TCRdb assigned the V and J calls; the authors' analysis was not used. Here the sample has approximately 83,000 distinct CDR3 sequences; around 94% occur a single time. The ten largest make up approximately 0.92% of the sample.

Sequencing was carried out using CD8+ T cells from PBMCs. The chain is encoded by TRBV2 joined to TRBJ2-3, with 8 bases in between that match TRBD2. The source is a human donor with Susac syndrome. The DNA sequence is as follows: TGTGCTTCTCGGGGGGGGATTCCAGATACGCAGTATTTT. This is translated as CASRGGIPDTQYF.